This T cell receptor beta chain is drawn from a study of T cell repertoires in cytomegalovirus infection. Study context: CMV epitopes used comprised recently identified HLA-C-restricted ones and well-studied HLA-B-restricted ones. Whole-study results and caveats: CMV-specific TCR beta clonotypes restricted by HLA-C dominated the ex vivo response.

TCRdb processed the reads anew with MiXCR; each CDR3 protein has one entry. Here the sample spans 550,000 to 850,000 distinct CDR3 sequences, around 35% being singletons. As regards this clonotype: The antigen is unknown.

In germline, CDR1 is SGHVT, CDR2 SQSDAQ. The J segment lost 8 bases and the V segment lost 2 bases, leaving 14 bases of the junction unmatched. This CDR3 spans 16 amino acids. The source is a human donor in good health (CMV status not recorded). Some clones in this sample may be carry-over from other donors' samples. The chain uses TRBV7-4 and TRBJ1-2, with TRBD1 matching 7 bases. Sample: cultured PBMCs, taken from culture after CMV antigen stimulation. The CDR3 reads CASSLFVGQHPLGYTF. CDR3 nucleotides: TGTGCCAGCAGCTTATTTGTGGGACAGCACCCTCTAGGCTACACCTTC.